The T cell receptor (beta chain) described here comes from a study of identical twins. The table lists this clonotype with many counts. Antigen specificity is unknown. One entry per CDR3 protein, called by TCRdb with MiXCR from the 5' RACE reads. The table records 450,000 to 650,000 distinct CDR3 sequences, 9.5% to 10% of them present only once. Every donor was a healthy Caucasian. Study-level findings and limits: Zero-insertion analyses were open to partial confounding by invariant MAIT and iNKT cells. In cord blood, abundant beta clonotypes had fewer insertions; memory showed no trend.

These records were also assigned to another study, of yellow fever vaccine responses in identical twins.

The clonotype was recovered from a woman in her late teens or twenties in good health. Sequenced input: PBMCs.

The CDR3 protein is CASSYSRLAGADTQYF. In DNA form, the CDR3 reads TGTGCCAGCAGTTACTCCCGACTAGCGGGAGCAGATACGCAGTATTTT. The rearrangement links TRBV6-5 to TRBJ2-3, with TRBD2 matching 12 bases. Looked up from germline, CDR1 is MNHEY and CDR2 is SVGAGI. Trimming took 0 bases from V and 4 from J; bases not matched to a gene: 2. This CDR3 is built from 16 residues.